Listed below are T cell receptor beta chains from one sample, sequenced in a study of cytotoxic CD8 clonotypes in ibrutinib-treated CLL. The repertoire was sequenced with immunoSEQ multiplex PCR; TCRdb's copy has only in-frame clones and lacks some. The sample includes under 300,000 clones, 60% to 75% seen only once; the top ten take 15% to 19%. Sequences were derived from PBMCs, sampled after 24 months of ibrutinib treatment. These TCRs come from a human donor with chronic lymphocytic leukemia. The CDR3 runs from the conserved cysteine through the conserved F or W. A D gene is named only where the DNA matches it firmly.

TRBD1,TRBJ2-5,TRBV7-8,CASSPGQGFEGETQYF
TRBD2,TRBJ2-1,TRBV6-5,CASSYWAGGQNEQFF
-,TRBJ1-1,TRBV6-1,CASSGRTMNTEAFF
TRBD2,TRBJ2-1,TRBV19,CASSTSGGTYNEQFF
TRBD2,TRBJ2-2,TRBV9,CASSVSRTSGIIGELFF
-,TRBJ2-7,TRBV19,CASSIPGLTYEQYF
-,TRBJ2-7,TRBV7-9,CASSLDQVSTWQYF
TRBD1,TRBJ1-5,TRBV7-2,CASSLVTGGQPQHF
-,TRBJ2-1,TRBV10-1,CASSVGLSSGENEQFF
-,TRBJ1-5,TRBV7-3,CASSHTLNQPQHF
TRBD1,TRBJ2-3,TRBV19,CASSWGQRTDTQYF
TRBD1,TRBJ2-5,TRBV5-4,CASSFWTGQQETQYF
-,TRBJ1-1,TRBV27,CASSSEQGRGMNTEAFF
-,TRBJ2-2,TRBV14,CASSPRTDTGELFF
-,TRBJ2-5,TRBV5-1,CASSRDRTQYF
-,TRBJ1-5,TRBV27,CASSFEGRNQPQHF
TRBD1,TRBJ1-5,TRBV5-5,CASSSRAGGPHSNQPQHF
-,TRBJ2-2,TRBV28,CASSPTGVSGGGAGELFF
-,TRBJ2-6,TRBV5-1,CASNFDSGANVLTF
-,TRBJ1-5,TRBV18,CASSPPGQPQHF
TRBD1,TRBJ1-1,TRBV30,CAWSYPGQGYTEAFF
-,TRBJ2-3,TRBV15,CATSSFVIDTQYF
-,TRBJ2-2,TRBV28,CASTPGGANTGELFF
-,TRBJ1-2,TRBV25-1,CASRSGGNKGYGYTF
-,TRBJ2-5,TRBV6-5,CASSYNPPQETQYF
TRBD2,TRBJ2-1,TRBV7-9,CASKGGGTVNEQFF
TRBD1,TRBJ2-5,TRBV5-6,CASSLDRGRVETQYF
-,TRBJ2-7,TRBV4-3,CASSQGMGPAYEQYF
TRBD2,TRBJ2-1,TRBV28,CASSVPLAGGDNEQFF
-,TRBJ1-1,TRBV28,CASSFSTEAFF
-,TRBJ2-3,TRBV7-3,CASSLAVAPDTQYF
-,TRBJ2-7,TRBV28,CASSFRYFPPTEQYF
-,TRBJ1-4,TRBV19,CASSPPPRGIYANEKLFF
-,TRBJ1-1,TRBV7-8,CASSGNMNTEAFF
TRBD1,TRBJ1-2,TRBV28,CASRMGAATGPYGYTF
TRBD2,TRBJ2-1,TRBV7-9,CASTQAGGSYEQFF
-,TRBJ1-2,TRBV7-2,CASSPLDVSGYTF